One T cell receptor beta chain is described in this entry. PCR employed 60 Vbeta and 13 Jbeta primers. Sequenced by immunoSEQ multiplex PCR; TCRdb stores in-frame clones only, minus some. The repertoire holds around 130,000 clones, with roughly 84% as singletons. This record comes from a study of cytomegalovirus exposure and HLA in healthy donors. For the study at large: Early release data held around 82 million unique TCRs from HLA-typed donors.

This clonotype originated in a young woman in good health and CMV-seropositive. Sequencing used PBMCs.

In DNA form, the CDR3 reads TGTGCCAGCAGTCGGGGGGGCCTCTCTGGGGCCAACGTCCTGACTTTC. It encodes CASSRGGLSGANVLTF. The rearrangement joins TRBV13 to TRBJ2-6; 8 nucleotides match TRBD2. The CDR3 totals 16 residues. Germline V gives CDR1 PRHDT, CDR2 FYEKMQ (reference sequence). V gave up 6 bases and J gave up 0 bases; unmatched junction bases: 4.